The T cell receptor beta chain described here comes from a study of human T cells and chemical hapten exposure. This CDR3 is 16 amino acids long. The V and J ends lost 1 base and 0 bases respectively, with 7 bases between them. Germline V gene sequence: CDR1 LGHNA, CDR2 YNFKEQ. The time point here: patch test 2, 6 weeks after DPC sensitization. Treatment specified: therapeutic diphenylcyclopropenone sensitization with weekly scalp DPC. Blood draws came first, before each patch test. A few counts support this clonotype. MiXCR, applied by TCRdb to the RACE reads, yields one record per CDR3 protein. The table records around 100,000 distinct CDR3 sequences, about 10% of them present only once.

Here the sequenced sample was whole blood, taken in connection with sensitization to the hapten diphenylcyclopropenone (DPC). The genes are TRBV4-2 and TRBJ2-6; D is uncertain. The TCR comes from a woman between 40 and 55 years old with alopecia areata. Some clones in this sample may be carry-over from other donors' samples. In DNA form, the CDR3 reads TGTGCCAGCAGCCAAGCAGAGAACTCTGGGGCCAACGTCCTGACTTTC. Encoded protein: CASSQAENSGANVLTF.